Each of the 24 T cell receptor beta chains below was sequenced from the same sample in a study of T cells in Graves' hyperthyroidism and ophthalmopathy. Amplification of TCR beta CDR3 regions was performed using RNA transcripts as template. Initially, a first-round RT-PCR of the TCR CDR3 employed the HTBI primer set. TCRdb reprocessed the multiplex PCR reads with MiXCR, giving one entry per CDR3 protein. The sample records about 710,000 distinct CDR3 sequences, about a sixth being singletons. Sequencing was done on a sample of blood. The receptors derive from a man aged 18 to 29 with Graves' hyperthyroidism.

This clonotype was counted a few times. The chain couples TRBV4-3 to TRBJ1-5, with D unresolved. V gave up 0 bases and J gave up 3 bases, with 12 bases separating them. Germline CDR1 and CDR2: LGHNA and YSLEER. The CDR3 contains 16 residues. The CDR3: CASSQDGTGNNQPQHF. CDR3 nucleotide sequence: TGCGCCAGCAGCCAAGATGGCACTGGGAACAATCAGCCCCAGCATTTT.

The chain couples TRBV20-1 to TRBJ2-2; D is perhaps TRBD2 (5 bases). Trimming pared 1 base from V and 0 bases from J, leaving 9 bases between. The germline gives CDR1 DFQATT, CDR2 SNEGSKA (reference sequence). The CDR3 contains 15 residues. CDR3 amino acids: CSARAGKANTGELFF. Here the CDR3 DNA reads TGCAGTGCTAGAGCCGGGAAAGCGAACACCGGGGAGCTGTTTTTT.

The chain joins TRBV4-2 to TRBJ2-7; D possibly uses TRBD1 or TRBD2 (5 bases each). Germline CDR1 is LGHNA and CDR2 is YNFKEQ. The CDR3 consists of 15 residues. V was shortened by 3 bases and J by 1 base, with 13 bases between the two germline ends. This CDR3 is CASSQAGTQSYEQYF. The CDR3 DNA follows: TGTGCCAGCAGCCAGGCCGGGACGCAGTCCTACGAGCAGTACTTC.

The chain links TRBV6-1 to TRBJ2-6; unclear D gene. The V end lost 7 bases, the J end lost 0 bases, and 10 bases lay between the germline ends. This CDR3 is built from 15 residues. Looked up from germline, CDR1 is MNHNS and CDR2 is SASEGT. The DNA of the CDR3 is TGTGCCAGCAACTCCGTTGGCTCTGGGGCCAACGTCCTGACTTTC. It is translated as CASNSVGSGANVLTF.

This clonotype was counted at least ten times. CDR3 in DNA: TGTGCCAGCAGTTTAGGCAGGGGGAGAGGTGAAAAACTGTTTTTT. Translating gives CASSLGRGRGEKLFF. This sequence joins TRBV12-3 or TRBV12-4 and TRBJ1-4, with 7 positions matching TRBD1. The CDR3 spans 15 residues. V lost 1 base and J lost 7; bases outside the gene matches: 6.

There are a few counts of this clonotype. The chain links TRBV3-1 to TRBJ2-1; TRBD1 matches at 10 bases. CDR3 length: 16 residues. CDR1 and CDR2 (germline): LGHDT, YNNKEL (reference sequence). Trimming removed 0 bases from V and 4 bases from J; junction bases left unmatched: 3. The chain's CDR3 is CASSQDGQGGYNEQFF. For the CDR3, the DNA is TGTGCCAGCAGCCAAGACGGACAGGGGGGGTACAATGAGCAGTTCTTC.

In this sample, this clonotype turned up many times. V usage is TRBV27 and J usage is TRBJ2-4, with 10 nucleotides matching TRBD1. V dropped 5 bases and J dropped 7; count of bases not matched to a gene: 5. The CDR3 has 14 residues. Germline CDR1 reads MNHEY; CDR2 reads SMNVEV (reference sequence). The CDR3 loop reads CASSDRGRPNIQYF. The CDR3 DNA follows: TGTGCCAGCAGTGACAGGGGGCGCCCTAACATTCAGTACTTC.

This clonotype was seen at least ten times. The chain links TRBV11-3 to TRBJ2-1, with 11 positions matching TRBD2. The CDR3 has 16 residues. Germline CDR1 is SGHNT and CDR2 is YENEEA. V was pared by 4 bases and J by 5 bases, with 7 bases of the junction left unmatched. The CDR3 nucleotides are TGTGCCAGCAGCTCCCCCGGGACTAGCGGACACAATGAGCAGTTCTTC. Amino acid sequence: CASSSPGTSGHNEQFF.

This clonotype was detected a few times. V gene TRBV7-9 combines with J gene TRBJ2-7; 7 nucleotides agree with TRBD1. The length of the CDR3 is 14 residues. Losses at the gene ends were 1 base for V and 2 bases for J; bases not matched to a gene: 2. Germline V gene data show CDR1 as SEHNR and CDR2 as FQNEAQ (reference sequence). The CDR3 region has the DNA TGTGCCAGCAGCTTAGTGGGACAGACCTACGAGCAGTACTTC. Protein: CASSLVGQTYEQYF.

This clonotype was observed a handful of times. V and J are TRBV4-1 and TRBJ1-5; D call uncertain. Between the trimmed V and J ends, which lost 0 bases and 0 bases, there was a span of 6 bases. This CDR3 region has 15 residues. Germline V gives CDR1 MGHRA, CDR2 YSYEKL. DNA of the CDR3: TGCGCCAGCAGCCAAGATCATGATAGCAATCAGCCCCAGCATTTT. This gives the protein CASSQDHDSNQPQHF.

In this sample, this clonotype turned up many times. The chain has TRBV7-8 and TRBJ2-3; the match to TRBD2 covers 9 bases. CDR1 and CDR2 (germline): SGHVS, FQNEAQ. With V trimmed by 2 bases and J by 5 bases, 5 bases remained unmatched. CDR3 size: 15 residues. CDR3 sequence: CASSLIAGGGDTQYF. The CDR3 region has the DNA TGTGCCAGCAGCTTAATTGCGGGAGGGGGAGATACGCAGTATTTT.

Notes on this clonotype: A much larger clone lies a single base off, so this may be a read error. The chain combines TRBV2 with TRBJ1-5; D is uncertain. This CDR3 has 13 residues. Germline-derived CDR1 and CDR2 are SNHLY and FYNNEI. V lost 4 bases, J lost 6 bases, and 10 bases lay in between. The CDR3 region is CASSGLGSQPQHF. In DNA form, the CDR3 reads TGTGCCAGCAGTGGACTGGGGAGTCAGCCCCAGCATTTT.

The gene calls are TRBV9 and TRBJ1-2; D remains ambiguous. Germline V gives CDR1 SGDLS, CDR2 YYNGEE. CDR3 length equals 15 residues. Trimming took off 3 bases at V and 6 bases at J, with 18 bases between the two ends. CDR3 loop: CASSAHVDARDGYTF. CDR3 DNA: TGTGCCAGCAGCGCCCACGTGGACGCCCGAGATGGCTACACCTTC.

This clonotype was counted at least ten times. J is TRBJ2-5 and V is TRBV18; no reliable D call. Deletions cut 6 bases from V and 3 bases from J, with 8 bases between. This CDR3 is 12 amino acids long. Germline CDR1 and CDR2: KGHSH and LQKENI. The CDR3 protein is CASSYLEETQYF. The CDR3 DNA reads TGTGCCAGCTCCTACCTCGAAGAGACCCAGTACTTC.

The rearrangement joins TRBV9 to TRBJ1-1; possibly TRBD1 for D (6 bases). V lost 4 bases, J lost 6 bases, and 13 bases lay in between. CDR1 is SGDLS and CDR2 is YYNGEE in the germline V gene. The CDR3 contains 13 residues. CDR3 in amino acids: CASSPHTGSEAFF. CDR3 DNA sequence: TGTGCCAGCAGCCCCCACACAGGGTCTGAAGCTTTCTTT.

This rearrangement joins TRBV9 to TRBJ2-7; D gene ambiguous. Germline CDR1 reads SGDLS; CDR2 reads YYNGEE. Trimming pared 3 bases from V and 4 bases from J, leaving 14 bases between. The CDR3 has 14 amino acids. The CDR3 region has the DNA TGTGCCAGCAGCGCCCATGGGGAAAATTACGAGCAGTACTTC. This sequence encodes CASSAHGENYEQYF.

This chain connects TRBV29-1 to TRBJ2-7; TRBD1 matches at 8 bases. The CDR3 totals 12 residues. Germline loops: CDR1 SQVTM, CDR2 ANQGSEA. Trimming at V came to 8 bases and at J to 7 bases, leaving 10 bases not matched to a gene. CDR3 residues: CSIRQGRTEQYF. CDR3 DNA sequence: TGCAGCATTAGACAGGGGCGGACGGAGCAGTACTTC.

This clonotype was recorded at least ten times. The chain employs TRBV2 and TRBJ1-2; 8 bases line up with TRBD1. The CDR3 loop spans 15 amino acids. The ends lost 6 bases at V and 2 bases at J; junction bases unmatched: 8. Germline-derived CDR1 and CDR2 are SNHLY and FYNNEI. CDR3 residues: CASRLQGEWNYGYTF. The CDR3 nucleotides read TGTGCCAGCAGATTACAGGGGGAATGGAACTATGGCTACACCTTC. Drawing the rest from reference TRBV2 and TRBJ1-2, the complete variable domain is EPEVTQTPSHQVTQMGQEVILRCVPISNHLYFYWYRQILGQKVEFLVSFYNNEISEKSEIFDDQFSVERPDGSNFTLKIRSTKLEDSAMYFCASRLQGEWNYGYTFGSGTRLTVV.

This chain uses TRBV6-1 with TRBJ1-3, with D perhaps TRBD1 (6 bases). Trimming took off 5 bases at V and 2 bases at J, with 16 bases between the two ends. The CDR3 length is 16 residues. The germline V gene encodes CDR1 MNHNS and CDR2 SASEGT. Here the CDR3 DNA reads TGTGCCAGCAGTCAGACAGGCGCCGGGGCTGGAAACACCATATATTTT. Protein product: CASSQTGAGAGNTIYF.

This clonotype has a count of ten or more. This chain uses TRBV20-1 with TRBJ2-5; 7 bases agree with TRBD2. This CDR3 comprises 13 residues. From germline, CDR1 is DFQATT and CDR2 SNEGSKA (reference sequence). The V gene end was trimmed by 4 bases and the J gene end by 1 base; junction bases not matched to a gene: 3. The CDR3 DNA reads TGCAGTGCTACGACTAGCTCCCAAGAGACCCAGTACTTC. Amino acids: CSATTSSQETQYF.

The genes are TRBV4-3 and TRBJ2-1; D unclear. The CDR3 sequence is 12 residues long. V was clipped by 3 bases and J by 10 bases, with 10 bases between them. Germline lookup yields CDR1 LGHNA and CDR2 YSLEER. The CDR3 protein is CASSQGLGEQFF. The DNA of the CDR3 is TGCGCCAGCAGCCAGGGTCTTGGCGAGCAGTTCTTC.

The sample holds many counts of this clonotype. The CDR3 DNA reads TGCAGTGCCCAAGTTAATGGTGGAGAGACCCAGTACTTC. Protein product: CSAQVNGGETQYF. The chain employs TRBV20-1 and TRBJ2-5, with no clear D. V lost 6 bases and J 4 bases, leaving 15 bases between the germline ends. This CDR3 is 13 amino acids long. CDR1 is DFQATT, CDR2 SNEGSKA, per germline (reference sequence).

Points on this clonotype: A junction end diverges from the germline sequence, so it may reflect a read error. The CDR3 is CASSYTRQLFNTAAFF. The DNA of the CDR3 is TGTGCCAGCAGTTATACAAGACAGCTCTTTAACACTGCAGCTTTCTTT. The V and J genes are TRBV28 and TRBJ1-1, with a weak D call TRBD1 (5 bases). This CDR3 spans 16 amino acids. The V gene's germline CDR1 is MDHEN and CDR2 SYDVKM.

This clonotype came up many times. CDR3 amino acids: CASTYAGTAAGDTQYF. The CDR3 region has the DNA TGTGCCAGCACCTATGCCGGGACCGCCGCAGGGGATACGCAGTATTTT. V and J are TRBV28 and TRBJ2-3; D may match TRBD1 or TRBD2 (5 bases each). This CDR3 contains 16 residues. With 7 bases removed from V and 6 bases from J, the gap between germline ends came to 23 bases. Per germline, CDR1 MDHEN and CDR2 SYDVKM.